The 28 T cell receptor beta chains in this list originate from one sample, sequenced in a study of T-cell reconstitution after alpha-beta-depleted transplantation in children. Unique molecular identifiers were incorporated into the prepared TCRbeta library. TCRdb itself ran the PCR reads through MiXCR, one entry per CDR3 protein. This table holds 300,000 to 400,000 distinct CDR3 sequences, roughly 14% found once. The sequencing used PBMCs, collected from the stem cell graft. These receptors originate from a human donor who donated a stem cell graft to a child with Fanconi anemia.

As DNA, the CDR3 is TGCAGTGCCGAGACTCAGGGGGCCGAAACTGAAGCTTTCTTT. Amino acid sequence: CSAETQGAETEAFF. V usage is TRBV20-1 and J usage is TRBJ1-1, with 8 nucleotides matching TRBD1. V lost 6 bases and J lost 5; bases outside the gene matches: 11. CDR1 DFQATT and CDR2 SNEGSKA come from the germline V gene (reference sequence). The CDR3 runs 14 residues.

The gene calls are TRBV20-1 and TRBJ2-3; TRBD2 matches at 10 bases. With V trimmed by 6 bases and J by 1 base, 4 bases remained unmatched. The germline V gene encodes CDR1 DFQATT and CDR2 SNEGSKA (reference sequence). The CDR3 consists of 14 residues. The CDR3 nucleotides are TGCAGTGCCATGACTAGCGGGCGCACAGATACGCAGTATTTT. It specifies CSAMTSGRTDTQYF.

V and J are TRBV4-3 and TRBJ2-2; 9 bases map to TRBD2. The V and J ends lost 0 bases and 0 bases, in that order; junction bases with no gene match: 5. The CDR3 contains 18 residues. CDR1 is LGHNA, CDR2 YSLEER, per germline. In nucleotides, the CDR3 is TGCGCCAGCAGCCAAGATCCCAGCGGGGGGACGAACACCGGGGAGCTGTTTTTT. It translates to CASSQDPSGGTNTGELFF.

This clonotype was seen a few times. The chain recombines TRBV5-1 with TRBJ2-1; TRBD2 matches 8 bases. Trimming cost V 2 bases and J 4 bases; bases outside gene matches: 8. The germline V gene encodes CDR1 SGHRS and CDR2 YFSETQ. CDR3 length: 16 residues. The CDR3 is CASSLGGGNEYNEQFF. The CDR3 coding sequence is TGCGCCAGCAGCTTAGGCGGGGGGAACGAGTACAATGAGCAGTTCTTC.

The CDR3 DNA reads TGTGCCAGCAGCCCAATCGGAGACGGCTACACCTTC. It translates to CASSPIGDGYTF. The chain has TRBV7-9 and TRBJ1-2; D is undetermined. The germline CDR1 and CDR2 sequences are SEHNR and FQNEAQ (reference sequence). This CDR3 region has 12 residues. V lost 5 bases, J lost 8 bases, and 12 bases lay in between.

The rearrangement uses TRBV7-8 and TRBJ2-4; 12 positions match TRBD2. V dropped 5 bases and J dropped 6; count of bases not matched to a gene: 14. CDR1 is SGHVS and CDR2 is FQNEAQ in the germline V gene. The CDR3 contains 18 residues. The CDR3 sequence is CASSQSPLLAGGPNIQYF. DNA for the CDR3: TGTGCCAGCAGCCAATCCCCCTTACTAGCGGGGGGCCCAAACATTCAGTACTTC.

V is TRBV7-2 and J is TRBJ2-5, with D possibly being TRBD2 (5 bases). The germline V gene has CDR1 SGHTA and CDR2 FQGNSA. V lost 5 bases and J 5 bases, leaving 15 bases between the germline ends. The CDR3 is 14 residues long. The CDR3 region has the DNA TGTGCCAGCAGCCGGCGGGCTAGAGACGAGACCCAGTACTTC. It is translated as CASSRRARDETQYF.

V usage is TRBV12-3 or TRBV12-4 and J usage is TRBJ2-1; 12 positions agree with TRBD2. The V gene end was trimmed by 7 bases and the J gene end by 4 bases; junction bases not matched to a gene: 5. There are 15 residues in the CDR3. CDR3 sequence (DNA): TGTGCCAGCACCGGACTAGCGGGGATTTACAATGAGCAGTTCTTC. Translation gives CASTGLAGIYNEQFF.

This clonotype appeared a few times. The rearrangement joins TRBV7-2 to TRBJ1-1, with D maybe TRBD1 (6 bases). The CDR3 is 13 amino acids. Germline CDR1 reads SGHTA; CDR2 reads FQGNSA. The V and J ends lost 5 bases and 11 bases respectively, with 18 bases between them. CDR3 amino acids: CASSQKSSGVAFF. The CDR3 DNA is TGTGCCAGCAGCCAAAAGTCGTCAGGGGTCGCTTTCTTT.

This clonotype turned up a few times. The chain uses TRBV9 and TRBJ2-1; 7 bases are shared with TRBD2. J was trimmed by 4 bases and V by 0 bases; bases with no gene match: 10. Per the germline V gene, CDR1 is SGDLS and CDR2 is YYNGEE. CDR3 length: 17 residues. The DNA of the CDR3 is TGTGCCAGCAGCGTAGCTCCGGGGGGATCTCCTTACAATGAGCAGTTCTTC. The encoded protein is CASSVAPGGSPYNEQFF.

For this clonotype: An end of the junction differs from the germline gene, which may be a read error. The V and J genes are TRBV12-3 or TRBV12-4 and TRBJ2-1, with TRBD1 as a possible D gene (5 bases). The CDR3 has 16 amino acids. DNA for the CDR3: TGTGCCAGCAGTTCCACAGGCTCGAGCTCCTACGATGAGCAGTTCTTC. Protein sequence: CASSSTGSSSYDEQFF.

The chain couples TRBV11-2 to TRBJ2-3; 12 nucleotides match TRBD2. Germline CDR1 SGHAT, CDR2 FQNNGV. The J segment lost 0 bases and the V segment lost 5 bases, leaving 3 bases of the junction unmatched. The CDR3 is 16 amino acids. DNA for the CDR3: TGTGCCAGCAGCGTTCTAGCGGGGGGGAGCACAGATACGCAGTATTTT. It encodes CASSVLAGGSTDTQYF.

This clonotype was recorded only once. The V gene is TRBV25-1, the J gene TRBJ2-1, with D maybe TRBD2 (6 bases). The ends were cut back, 1 base at V and 7 bases at J, with 20 bases in the middle. CDR1 is MGHDK and CDR2 is SYGVNS in the germline V gene. There are 17 residues in the CDR3. The CDR3 sequence: CASSESAVAVDGNEQFF. CDR3 in DNA: TGTGCCAGCAGTGAATCGGCCGTAGCGGTGGACGGTAATGAGCAGTTCTTC.

This clonotype was counted many times. The genes are TRBV6-2 or TRBV6-3 and TRBJ2-1, with 7 bases that match TRBD1. The V gene's germline CDR1 is MNHEY and CDR2 SVGEGT. The junction had 8 bases not matched to a gene; V was cut back by 3 bases and J by 6 bases. The CDR3 is made up of 15 amino acids. The DNA for the CDR3 is TGTGCCAGCAGTTATTCTGGACAGGTGGGCAATGAGCAGTTCTTC. This translates into CASSYSGQVGNEQFF.

The rearrangement joins TRBV6-1 to TRBJ2-5; 12 bases agree with TRBD2. The V segment lost 6 bases and the J segment 7 bases; nucleotides outside the gene matches: 9. The germline V gene encodes CDR1 MNHNS and CDR2 SASEGT. The CDR3 sequence is 15 residues long. In DNA, the CDR3 is TGTGCCAGCAGAGGCTCGGGACTAGCGGGTGGGACCCAGTACTTC. Amino acids: CASRGSGLAGGTQYF.

This clonotype has a handful of counts. V usage is TRBV11-2 and J usage is TRBJ2-7; no clear D. The germline V and J ends were trimmed by 3 bases and 6 bases, with 6 bases remaining between them. The CDR3 is made up of 11 amino acids. Germline values: CDR1 SGHAT, CDR2 FQNNGV. The CDR3 nucleotides read TGTGCCAGCAGCTTGTGGGGCGAGCAGTACGTC. This encodes CASSLWGEQYV.

The chain combines TRBV4-3 with TRBJ1-1; tentative D call: TRBD1 (5 bases). The V end was cut by 3 bases, the J end by 7 bases, with 12 bases between. Germline lookup yields CDR1 LGHNA and CDR2 YSLEER. The CDR3 has 13 amino acids. CDR3 sequence reads: CASSHIKRGEAFF. The CDR3, as DNA: TGCGCCAGCAGCCATATCAAAAGGGGTGAAGCTTTCTTT.

The chain has TRBV5-6 and TRBJ2-5; 7 bases fit TRBD1. The CDR3 sequence is 15 residues long. The trim removed 1 base at V and 5 bases at J, leaving 8 bases unmatched. Germline V gene lookup returns CDR1 SGHDT and CDR2 YYEEEE. The CDR3 sequence is CASSLSLGGQETQYF. CDR3 nucleotides: TGTGCCAGCAGCTTGAGTCTAGGGGGCCAGGAGACCCAGTACTTC. Together with reference TRBV5-6 and TRBJ2-5, the CDR3 gives the full variable domain: DAGVTQSPTHLIKTRGQQVTLRCSPKSGHDTVSWYQQALGQGPQFIFQYYEEEERQRGNFPDRFSGHQFPNYSSELNVNALLLGDSALYLCASSLSLGGQETQYFGPGTRLLVL.

This clonotype has a handful of counts. The rearrangement joins TRBV27 to TRBJ1-2; the D gene is possibly TRBD1 (5 bases). Germline assignment: CDR1 MNHEY and CDR2 SMNVEV (reference sequence). Trimming shortened V by 3 bases and J by 7 bases, and 15 bases separated the two germline ends. The CDR3 totals 14 residues. The CDR3 region is CASSFSGSGFGYTF. CDR3 nucleotides: TGTGCCAGCAGTTTTTCAGGGTCTGGATTTGGCTACACCTTC.

The chain recombines TRBV3-1 with TRBJ1-2, with 7 nucleotides matching TRBD1. Germline CDR1 reads LGHDT; CDR2 reads YNNKEL (reference sequence). The CDR3 spans 14 residues. Trimming at V came to 0 bases and at J to 4 bases, leaving 2 bases not matched to a gene. The CDR3 DNA reads as TGTGCCAGCAGCCAAGAGGGGGACAGCTATGGCTACACCTTC. As protein: CASSQEGDSYGYTF.

This clonotype was seen ten or more times. The J gene is TRBJ2-1, the V gene TRBV29-1; possible D gene TRBD1, 5 bases. Trimming took 8 bases from V and 7 from J, leaving 15 bases between them. The CDR3 sequence is 12 residues long. Germline V gene data show CDR1 as SQVTM and CDR2 as ANQGSEA. The CDR3 sequence is CSHSKGPNEQFF. CDR3 coding DNA: TGCAGCCATTCGAAGGGGCCTAATGAGCAGTTCTTC.

A few counts support this clonotype. This chain uses TRBV30 with TRBJ2-1; no clear D gene. This CDR3 has 13 residues. Germline CDR1 and CDR2: GTSNPN and SVGIG (reference sequence). Trimming took 2 bases from V and 6 from J, leaving 11 bases between them. The CDR3 DNA reads as TGTGCCTGGAGTTATCGAGGCCCCAATGAGCAGTTCTTC. It is translated as CAWSYRGPNEQFF.

This clonotype appeared many times. The chain carries TRBV7-2 and TRBJ2-7; D not resolved. The CDR3 runs to 13 residues. Germline V gene lookup returns CDR1 SGHTA and CDR2 FQGNSA. The V end lost 3 bases, the J end lost 6 bases, and 12 bases lay between the germline ends. DNA for the CDR3: TGTGCCAGCAGCTTCGGCCGAGACTCCGAGCAGTACTTC. The encoded protein is CASSFGRDSEQYF.

This clonotype was detected only a few times. The chain has TRBV10-3 and TRBJ2-3; tentatively, D is TRBD2 (6 bases). V was shortened by 4 bases and J by 9 bases, with 17 bases between the two germline ends. The germline CDR1 and CDR2 sequences are ENHRY and SYGVKD. The CDR3 is made up of 14 amino acids. CDR3 in DNA: TGTGCCATCAGTGGGAGCGGGCGCTCGGGGACGCAGTATTTT. Its protein is CAISGSGRSGTQYF.

The CDR3 loop is CSASLTGFEAFF. Here the CDR3 DNA reads TGCAGTGCGAGTCTTACAGGGTTTGAAGCTTTCTTT. The chain couples TRBV20-1 to TRBJ1-1, with D possibly TRBD1 on 6 matching bases. The germline V gene has CDR1 DFQATT and CDR2 SNEGSKA (reference sequence). V was clipped by 6 bases and J by 7 bases, with 15 bases between them. The CDR3 covers 12 residues.

This clonotype came up many times. The CDR3 nucleotides read TGCGCCAGCAGCTGGTCTCTCGGACAGGGAGGAACCGGGGAGCTGTTTTTT. Translation: CASSWSLGQGGTGELFF. The rearrangement joins TRBV5-1 to TRBJ2-2; TRBD1 matches 8 bases. V was clipped by 3 bases and J by 5 bases; unmatched bases: 12. The CDR3 length is 17 residues. CDR1 is SGHRS, CDR2 YFSETQ, per germline.

This clonotype occurred a few times. This chain connects TRBV24-1 to TRBJ2-3; unclear D gene. Germline-derived CDR1 and CDR2 are KGHDR and SFDVKD. V was cut by 1 base and J by 1 base, with 2 bases left in between. There are 13 residues in the CDR3. In DNA, the CDR3 is TGTGCCACCAGTGATTTCGGCACAGATACGCAGTATTTT. Protein sequence: CATSDFGTDTQYF.

This clonotype has a handful of counts. This chain's CDR3 is CASSGTSGYTGELFF. CDR3 nucleotides: TGCGCCAGCAGTGGGACTAGCGGATACACCGGGGAGCTGTTTTTT. This sequence joins TRBV10-1 and TRBJ2-2; 10 bases fit TRBD2. CDR3 length: 15 residues. The germline gives CDR1 WNHNN, CDR2 SYGVQD (reference sequence). V trimming: 4 bases; J trimming: 3 bases; junction bases outside the gene matches: 2.